One and the same sample provided the 32 T cell receptor beta chains below, sequenced in a study of CD8 T cells in ankylosing spondylitis. TCRdb called the 5' RACE reads again in MiXCR, with one record for every CDR3 protein. The sample has roughly 240,000 distinct CDR3 sequences, less than 9.5% seen once. The material sequenced was blood, either unsorted or a sorted T cell fraction (not recorded which). All receptors come from a female donor with ankylosing spondylitis or in good health (not recorded which).

The sample holds many counts of this clonotype. This sequence joins TRBV3-1 and TRBJ1-5; D remains unclear. CDR1 LGHDT and CDR2 YNNKEL come from the germline V gene (reference sequence). V lost 1 base to trimming and J lost 3 bases, with 4 bases between them. The CDR3 consists of 13 residues. The CDR3 protein is CASSQALNQPQHF. The CDR3 DNA reads as TGTGCCAGCAGCCAAGCGCTCAATCAGCCCCAGCATTTT.

J is TRBJ2-5 and V is TRBV7-9; 8 nucleotides agree with TRBD2. Germline V gene sequence: CDR1 SEHNR, CDR2 FQNEAQ (reference sequence). The CDR3 has 14 amino acids. V shed 8 bases, J shed 2 bases, and the junction held 7 bases outside the gene matches. CDR3 sequence (DNA): TGTGCCAGCGGCGTACTAGCGGAACAAGAGACCCAGTACTTC. It translates to CASGVLAEQETQYF.

There are many counts of this clonotype. The chain is built from TRBV5-1 and TRBJ2-2; 8 positions agree with TRBD1. This CDR3 comprises 15 residues. The junction had 2 bases not matched to a gene; V was cut back by 2 bases and J by 2 bases. The germline gives CDR1 SGHRS, CDR2 YFSETQ. The CDR3 reads CASSFGQGNTGELFF. CDR3 nucleotide sequence: TGCGCCAGCAGCTTCGGACAGGGAAACACCGGGGAGCTGTTTTTT.

There are many counts of this clonotype. The J gene is TRBJ1-2, the V gene TRBV2; D unclear. CDR1 is SNHLY and CDR2 is FYNNEI in the germline V gene. V lost 8 bases and J lost 0, with 13 bases in between. CDR3 length: 14 residues. The DNA of the CDR3 is TGTGCCAGCGGCACTGCACGGGCTAACTATGGCTACACCTTC. Translating gives CASGTARANYGYTF.

Many counts were recorded for this clonotype. This chain links TRBV20-1 with TRBJ2-1; 10 bases are shared with TRBD2. CDR3 length equals 17 residues. Germline CDR1 DFQATT, CDR2 SNEGSKA (reference sequence). V lost 1 base to trimming and J lost 7 bases; unmatched junction nucleotides: 13. CDR3 amino acids: CSARGANPGLARNEQFF. CDR3 in DNA: TGCAGTGCTAGAGGGGCTAACCCGGGACTAGCGAGAAATGAGCAGTTCTTC.

The sample holds many counts of this clonotype. The chain recombines TRBV20-1 with TRBJ2-1; 9 nucleotides align to TRBD2. Germline CDR1 and CDR2: DFQATT and SNEGSKA (reference sequence). After removal of 6 bases from V and 0 bases from J, the junction contained 9 bases not matched to a gene. The CDR3 loop spans 16 amino acids. For the CDR3, the DNA is TGCAGTGCGGGAACTAGCGGGTTTCGCTCCTACAATGAGCAGTTCTTC. This encodes CSAGTSGFRSYNEQFF.

This clonotype was recorded at least ten times. This rearrangement joins TRBV24-1 to TRBJ2-5, with 9 bases fitting TRBD1. The CDR3 has 15 residues. CDR1 is KGHDR and CDR2 is SFDVKD in the germline V gene. Trimming removed 3 bases from V and 2 bases from J; junction bases left unmatched: 3. In DNA, the CDR3 is TGTGCCACCAGTGATGGGGGGACAGGGCAAGAGACCCAGTACTTC. Encoded protein: CATSDGGTGQETQYF.

This clonotype occurred many times. This sequence joins TRBV28 and TRBJ2-7; possible D gene TRBD2, 6 bases. CDR1 is MDHEN, CDR2 SYDVKM, per germline. V gave up 11 bases and J gave up 3 bases, with 11 bases separating them. The CDR3 covers 11 residues. DNA of the CDR3: TGTGCCGGGAGGAAAGGCTACGAGCAGTACTTC. This sequence encodes CAGRKGYEQYF.

This chain connects TRBV27 to TRBJ2-3; 14 nucleotides match TRBD2. The CDR3 is made up of 16 amino acids. The ends lost 5 bases at V and 5 bases at J; junction bases unmatched: 6. Per the germline V gene, CDR1 is MNHEY and CDR2 is SMNVEV (reference sequence). The CDR3 region is CASSQPGLAGVDTQYF. DNA for the CDR3: TGTGCCAGCAGTCAACCGGGACTAGCGGGAGTAGATACGCAGTATTTT.

This clonotype was recorded many times. The J gene is TRBJ2-2, the V gene TRBV25-1, with TRBD2 as a possible D gene (5 bases). The V end lost 6 bases, the J end lost 7 bases, and 9 bases lay between the germline ends. The length of the CDR3 is 12 residues. From germline, CDR1 is MGHDK and CDR2 SYGVNS. CDR3 sequence (DNA): TGTGCCAGCAGATCAAGCGGCGGGGAGCTGTTTTTT. Amino acid sequence: CASRSSGGELFF.

This clonotype was recorded at least ten times. The chain carries TRBV20-1 and TRBJ1-2; 9 bases map to TRBD1. V dropped 5 bases and J dropped 5; count of bases not matched to a gene: 3. The germline gives CDR1 DFQATT, CDR2 SNEGSKA (reference sequence). The CDR3 extends over 12 amino acids. The CDR3 DNA follows: TGCAGTGCTGGGACAGGGCTATATGGCTACACCTTC. It encodes CSAGTGLYGYTF.

There are many counts of this clonotype. This chain links TRBV20-1 with TRBJ1-5, with D unclear. There are 15 residues in the CDR3. Germline CDR1 is DFQATT and CDR2 is SNEGSKA (reference sequence). V was cut by 0 bases and J by 0 bases, with 9 bases left in between. DNA for the CDR3: TGCAGTGCTAGAGATGAGCGGTTTAGCAATCAGCCCCAGCATTTT. As protein: CSARDERFSNQPQHF.

This clonotype was counted a few times. The chain is built from TRBV7-9 and TRBJ2-1; either TRBD1 or TRBD2 may fit D (6 bases each). This CDR3 is built from 15 residues. Germline V gene lookup returns CDR1 SEHNR and CDR2 FQNEAQ (reference sequence). V was cut by 5 bases and J by 6 bases, with 17 bases left in between. For the CDR3, the DNA is TGTGCCAGCAGCACCGTCGGGGGCCAGATCAATGAGCAGTTCTTC. Translating gives CASSTVGGQINEQFF.

The chain carries TRBV20-1 and TRBJ2-7; 9 bases match TRBD2. CDR3 size: 12 residues. J gave up 0 bases and V 8 bases, and 2 bases lay outside the gene matches. Germline CDR1 is DFQATT and CDR2 is SNEGSKA (reference sequence). The CDR3 DNA is TGCAGTTGTAGCGGGAGCTCCTACGAGCAGTACTTC. This gives the protein CSCSGSSYEQYF.

At least ten counts were recorded for this clonotype. V is TRBV5-1 and J is TRBJ2-7; 7 nucleotides align to TRBD2. The V segment lost 0 bases and the J segment 7 bases; nucleotides outside the gene matches: 16. This CDR3 is 17 amino acids long. From germline, CDR1 is SGHRS and CDR2 YFSETQ. CDR3 loop: CASSLVSFTGGFEEQYF. The CDR3 nucleotides read TGCGCCAGCAGCTTGGTCAGTTTCACCGGGGGGTTCGAGGAGCAGTACTTC.

This clonotype occurred many times. The V and J genes are TRBV29-1 and TRBJ1-2; 7 bases are a match to TRBD1. After removal of 4 bases from V and 2 bases from J, the junction contained 4 bases not matched to a gene. This CDR3 spans 13 amino acids. The germline V gene encodes CDR1 SQVTM and CDR2 ANQGSEA. The chain's CDR3 is CSVVFRGNYGYTF. In nucleotides, the CDR3 is TGCAGCGTTGTTTTCAGGGGGAACTATGGCTACACCTTC.

The chain uses TRBV7-2 and TRBJ2-7, with TRBD2 identical over 8 bases. This CDR3 region has 17 residues. The V gene end was trimmed by 5 bases and the J gene end by 5 bases; junction bases not matched to a gene: 17. Per the germline V gene, CDR1 is SGHTA and CDR2 is FQGNSA. CDR3 sequence: CASSPPAGGISVHEQYF. CDR3 nucleotides: TGTGCCAGCAGCCCCCCGGCGGGAGGCATAAGCGTCCACGAGCAGTACTTC.

This clonotype has ten or more counts. The chain joins TRBV20-1 to TRBJ2-1; D unclear. In germline, CDR1 is DFQATT, CDR2 SNEGSKA (reference sequence). This CDR3 spans 15 amino acids. Trimming cost V 6 bases and J 12 bases, with 27 bases left between them. The CDR3 reads CSAPNLATAGERQFF. CDR3 nucleotide sequence: TGCAGTGCCCCTAATCTGGCGACCGCAGGAGAGAGGCAGTTCTTC.

This clonotype was found many times. The CDR3 sequence is CASSISGDTNEKLFF. In DNA, the CDR3 is TGTGCCAGTAGTATCTCGGGGGATACCAACGAAAAACTGTTTTTT. The chain is built from TRBV19 and TRBJ1-4; possible D gene TRBD1, 5 bases. With 3 bases removed from V and 8 bases from J, the gap between germline ends came to 16 bases. The germline V gene has CDR1 LNHDA and CDR2 SQIVND (reference sequence). CDR3 size: 15 residues. The full variable domain, completed using reference TRBV19 and TRBJ1-4, is DGGITQSPKYLFRKEGQNVTLSCEQNLNHDAMYWYRQDPGQGLRLIYYSQIVNDFQKGDIAEGYSVSREKKESFPLTVTSAQKNPTAFYLCASSISGDTNEKLFFGSGTQLSVL.

This clonotype was seen a handful of times. The chain uses TRBV7-9 and TRBJ2-1; D may be TRBD2 (6 bases). Germline lookup yields CDR1 SEHNR and CDR2 FQNEAQ (reference sequence). The CDR3 extends over 16 amino acids. Trimming pared 0 bases from V and 2 bases from J, leaving 11 bases between. CDR3 nucleotides: TGTGCCAGCAGCTTAGCAATCGGGAGAGCCTACAATGAGCAGTTCTTC. This sequence encodes CASSLAIGRAYNEQFF.

This clonotype was seen ten or more times. The chain couples TRBV5-1 to TRBJ1-2; 7 bases are a match to TRBD1. V was pared by 0 bases and J by 6 bases, with 8 bases of the junction left unmatched. Per germline, CDR1 SGHRS and CDR2 YFSETQ. The CDR3 loop spans 15 amino acids. The chain's CDR3 is CASSLGSGTENGYTF. Written as DNA, the CDR3 is TGCGCCAGCAGCTTGGGTTCGGGGACAGAGAATGGCTACACCTTC.

The table lists this clonotype with many counts. J is TRBJ1-5 and V is TRBV6-4; the match to TRBD1 covers 7 bases. This CDR3 spans 15 amino acids. Germline V lookup: CDR1 MRHNA, CDR2 SNTAGT. V was clipped by 0 bases and J by 4 bases; unmatched bases: 3. For the CDR3, the DNA is TGTGCCAGCAGTGACTCGGGACAGCTTAATCAGCCCCAGCATTTT. It encodes CASSDSGQLNQPQHF.

This clonotype appeared many times. V gene TRBV7-2 combines with J gene TRBJ1-1; the D gene is possibly TRBD1 (6 bases). The ends were cut back, 6 bases at V and 1 base at J, with 15 bases in the middle. CDR3 size: 15 residues. Germline-derived CDR1 and CDR2 are SGHTA and FQGNSA. Here the CDR3 DNA reads TGTGCCAGCAGTCCCCCGGGACAACAGAACACTGAAGCTTTCTTT. Protein sequence: CASSPPGQQNTEAFF.

The V call is TRBV7-3, the J call TRBJ2-1; 9 bases agree with TRBD1. This CDR3 spans 16 amino acids. From germline, CDR1 is SGHTA and CDR2 FQGTGA. J lost 8 bases, V lost 6 bases, and 14 bases had no gene match. The CDR3: CASRPNRDRVRDEQFF. CDR3 nucleotide sequence: TGTGCCAGCAGGCCCAACCGGGACAGGGTCAGGGATGAGCAGTTCTTC.

This clonotype occurred many times. The V call is TRBV6-5, the J call TRBJ1-2; maybe TRBD1 (5 bases). CDR3 size: 12 residues. Germline lookup yields CDR1 MNHEY and CDR2 SVGAGI. The V and J ends lost 6 bases and 6 bases respectively, with 11 bases between them. The CDR3, as DNA: TGTGCCAGCAGCCGGATGGGGGATGGCTACACCTTC. Amino acids: CASSRMGDGYTF.

At least ten counts were recorded for this clonotype. The chain is built from TRBV3-1 and TRBJ2-1, with D tentatively TRBD1 or TRBD2 (5 bases each). V lost 6 bases and J lost 5, with 14 bases in between. Germline CDR1 is LGHDT and CDR2 is YNNKEL (reference sequence). CDR3 size: 14 residues. The CDR3 nucleotides are TGTGCCAGCAGTCCCTTCCCGGGACACAATGAGCAGTTCTTC. This encodes CASSPFPGHNEQFF.

This clonotype has just a few counts. The J gene is TRBJ2-7, the V gene TRBV3-1; 9 bases are shared with TRBD2. The CDR3 is 15 amino acids. CDR1 and CDR2 from the germline V gene are LGHDT and YNNKEL (reference sequence). Unmatched junction bases numbered 6, after V lost 1 base and J lost 5 bases. CDR3 loop: CASSQGGGRADEQYF. The CDR3 nucleotides are TGTGCCAGCAGCCAAGGGGGCGGGAGGGCCGACGAGCAGTACTTC.

This clonotype was counted at least ten times. This chain connects TRBV5-1 to TRBJ2-3; D unclear. There are 14 residues in the CDR3. V lost 0 bases and J lost 4, with 9 bases in between. Germline CDR1 and CDR2: SGHRS and YFSETQ. The CDR3 protein is CASSLDSGPDTQYF. As DNA, the CDR3 is TGCGCCAGCAGCTTGGATTCTGGCCCAGATACGCAGTATTTT.

This chain connects TRBV7-2 to TRBJ1-6; D is possibly TRBD1 (5 bases). Germline CDR1 and CDR2: SGHTA and FQGNSA. Trimming cost V 2 bases and J 6 bases, with 8 bases left between them. The CDR3 covers 14 residues. CDR3 region: CASSLKGINSPLHF. The CDR3 coding sequence is TGTGCCAGCAGCTTAAAGGGGATTAATTCACCCCTCCACTTT.

This clonotype has more than one count but fewer than ten. J is TRBJ2-7 and V is TRBV7-2; D gene unclear. Germline V gene data show CDR1 as SGHTA and CDR2 as FQGNSA. V was shortened by 3 bases and J by 5 bases, with 8 bases between the two germline ends. CDR3 length: 12 residues. The CDR3 loop reads CASSFGRHEQYF. As DNA, the CDR3 is TGTGCCAGCAGCTTCGGACGTCACGAGCAGTACTTC.

This clonotype was detected many times. The genes are TRBV29-1 and TRBJ2-3; D not certain. Trimming removed 4 bases from V and 1 base from J, with 6 bases in between. The CDR3 covers 12 residues. Germline CDR1 is SQVTM and CDR2 is ANQGSEA. This CDR3 is CSVVDGTDTQYF. The CDR3 nucleotides are TGCAGCGTTGTGGACGGCACAGATACGCAGTATTTT.

This clonotype appeared a single time. The chain's CDR3 is CASSLDKAWQPQHF. The CDR3 region has the DNA TGTGCCAGCAGCCTGGACAAAGCGTGGCAGCCCCAGCATTTT. The rearrangement uses TRBV6-2 or TRBV6-3 and TRBJ1-5; D possibly corresponds to TRBD1 (5 bases). Per the germline V gene, CDR1 is MNHEY and CDR2 is SVGEGT. V lost 6 bases and J 7 bases, leaving 16 bases between the germline ends. This CDR3 contains 14 residues.